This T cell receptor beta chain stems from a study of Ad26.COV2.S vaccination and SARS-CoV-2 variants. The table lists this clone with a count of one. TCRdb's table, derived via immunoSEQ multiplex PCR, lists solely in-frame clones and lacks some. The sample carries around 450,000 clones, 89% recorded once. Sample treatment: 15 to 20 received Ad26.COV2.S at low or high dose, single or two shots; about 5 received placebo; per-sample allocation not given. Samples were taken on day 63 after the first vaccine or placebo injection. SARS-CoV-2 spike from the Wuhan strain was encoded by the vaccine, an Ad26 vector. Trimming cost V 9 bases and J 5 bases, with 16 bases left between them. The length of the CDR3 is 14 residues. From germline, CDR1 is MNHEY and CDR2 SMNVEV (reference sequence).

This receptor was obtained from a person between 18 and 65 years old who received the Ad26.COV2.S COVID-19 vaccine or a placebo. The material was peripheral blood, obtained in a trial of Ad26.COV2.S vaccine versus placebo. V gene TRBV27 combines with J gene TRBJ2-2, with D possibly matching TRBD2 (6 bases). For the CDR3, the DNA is TGTGCCAGTCGACCGGGAGTAGAGACCGGGGAGCTGTTTTTT. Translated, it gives CASRPGVETGELFF.